Sequencing of this T cell receptor beta chain was carried out in a study of CD8 T cells in ankylosing spondylitis. General study results and limits: Ankylosing spondylitis blood seemed to carry a telltale TCR beta motif made of several highly homologous variants.

The germline gives CDR1 SGHDN, CDR2 FVKESK. Unmatched junction bases numbered 6, after V lost 2 bases and J lost 7 bases. The CDR3 sequence is 14 residues long. A single record per CDR3 protein comes from TCRdb applying MiXCR to the 5' RACE reads. This sample has about 750,000 distinct CDR3 sequences, with 15% to 20% found just once. A note on this clonotype: Its antigen is unidentified.

The origin of this receptor is a male donor with ankylosing spondylitis. What was sequenced was blood, either unsorted or a sorted T cell fraction (not recorded which). The chain employs TRBV14 and TRBJ2-7, with TRBD1 matching over 9 bases. As DNA, the CDR3 is TGTGCCAGCAGCCAAACCGGGACAGGGAATGAGCAGTACTTC. It yields the protein CASSQTGTGNEQYF.